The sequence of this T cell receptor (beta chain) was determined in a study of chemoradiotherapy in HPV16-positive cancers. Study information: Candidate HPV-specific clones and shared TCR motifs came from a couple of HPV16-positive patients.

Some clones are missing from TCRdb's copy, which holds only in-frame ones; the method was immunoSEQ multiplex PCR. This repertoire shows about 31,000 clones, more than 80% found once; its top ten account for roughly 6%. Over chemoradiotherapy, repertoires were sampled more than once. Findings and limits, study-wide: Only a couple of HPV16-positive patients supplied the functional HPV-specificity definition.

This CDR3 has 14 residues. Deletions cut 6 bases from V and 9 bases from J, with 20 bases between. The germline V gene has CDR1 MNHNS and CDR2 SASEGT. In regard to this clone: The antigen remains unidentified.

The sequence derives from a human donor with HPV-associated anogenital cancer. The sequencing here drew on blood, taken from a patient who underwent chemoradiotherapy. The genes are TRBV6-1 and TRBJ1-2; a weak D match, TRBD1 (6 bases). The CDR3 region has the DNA TGTGCCAGCAGGGGGGAAGGACAGTTTTTGAGCTACACCTTC. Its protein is CASRGEGQFLSYTF.